The rows below give T cell receptor beta chains drawn from one sample of a study of technical replicates of blood from a handful of donors. Sequencing used immunoSEQ multiplex PCR; TCRdb keeps in-frame clones, though not all of them. The sample has some 56,000 clones; just under 95% are singletons. The specimen was PBMCs. The receptors stem from a human donor in good health. Some clones in this sample may be carry-over from other donors' samples. Each CDR3 is given with its conserved first and last residue. D genes are given only for firm matches. Size is stated for part of the rows, as once, few or many counts, or as a class when the clone is expanded.

V: TRBV10-3; size: -; J: TRBJ1-1; length: 15; D: TRBD1; DNA: TGTGCCATCAGTGCTACCGGGACAGCGAACACTGAAGCTTTCTTT; CDR3: CAISATGTANTEAFF
V: TRBV7-2; size: -; J: TRBJ2-1; length: 15; D: -; DNA: TGTGCCAGCCGAGGGGCCGGGGGTAGGTACAATGAGCAGTTCTTC; CDR3: CASRGAGGRYNEQFF
V: TRBV7-9; size: once; J: TRBJ2-7; length: 15; D: TRBD2; DNA: TGTGCCAGCAGGGGACTCGGGGCGGGAGACTACGAGCAGTACTTC; CDR3: CASRGLGAGDYEQYF
V: TRBV5-1; size: -; J: TRBJ1-1; length: 14; D: -; DNA: TGCGCCAGCAGCTTTTCGGCAGGGAACACTGAAGCTTTCTTT; CDR3: CASSFSAGNTEAFF
V: TRBV4-1; size: -; J: TRBJ2-7; length: 16; D: TRBD1; DNA: TGCGCCAGCAGCCAAGCCCTGACAGGGTTCTCCTACGAGCAGTACTTC; CDR3: CASSQALTGFSYEQYF
V: TRBV6-5; size: -; J: TRBJ1-1; length: 12; D: -; DNA: TGTGCCAGCAGGGCCAGGGTTACTGAAGCTTTCTTT; CDR3: CASRARVTEAFF
V: TRBV7-2; size: -; J: TRBJ1-1; length: 14; D: -; DNA: TGTGCCAGCAGCTTAGGACGGGGGAAGTCTGAAGCTTTCTTT; CDR3: CASSLGRGKSEAFF
V: TRBV5-6; size: -; J: TRBJ1-1; length: 14; D: -; DNA: TGTGCCAGCAGCGATTTGACTCTAAACACTGAAGCTTTCTTT; CDR3: CASSDLTLNTEAFF
V: TRBV30; size: -; J: TRBJ2-7; length: 12; D: -; DNA: TGTGCCTGGAGTACAGGTTCCTACGAGCAGTACTTC; CDR3: CAWSTGSYEQYF
V: TRBV5-4; size: few; J: TRBJ2-5; length: 14; D: TRBD2; DNA: TGTGCCAGCAGACGACTAGCGGGAGGCGAGACCCAGTACTTC; CDR3: CASRRLAGGETQYF
V: TRBV29-1; size: -; J: TRBJ2-1; length: 14; D: TRBD1; DNA: TGCAGCGCTGGGGGGACAGGGGTTTGGAATGAGCAGTTCTTC; CDR3: CSAGGTGVWNEQFF
V: TRBV9; size: -; J: TRBJ2-3; length: 20; D: TRBD2; DNA: TGTGCCAGCAGCACCCCAGGGATCCCTAGCGGGGGAGAAAGCACAGATACGCAGTATTTT; CDR3: CASSTPGIPSGGESTDTQYF
V: TRBV5-4; size: many; J: TRBJ2-7; length: 15; D: -; DNA: TGTGCCAGCAGCTTGGATGCAGGATACTCCTACGAGCAGTACTTC; CDR3: CASSLDAGYSYEQYF
V: TRBV5-4; size: -; J: TRBJ1-6; length: 16; D: -; DNA: TGTGCCAGCAGCCAAGGATGGCAGGGCTATAATTCACCCCTCCACTTT; CDR3: CASSQGWQGYNSPLHF
V: TRBV29-1; size: once; J: TRBJ1-2; length: 12; D: -; DNA: TGCAGCGTTGAAGATAGCGGGGTACGCTACACCTTC; CDR3: CSVEDSGVRYTF
V: TRBV5-4; size: -; J: TRBJ1-2; length: 13; D: TRBD1; DNA: TGTGCCAGCAGCCGATACAGGGGGTATGGCTACACCTTC; CDR3: CASSRYRGYGYTF
V: TRBV29-1; size: -; J: TRBJ1-2; length: 13; D: -; DNA: TGCAGCGCTGGGCCCGACGGCTTATATGGCTACACCTTC; CDR3: CSAGPDGLYGYTF
V: TRBV18; size: once; J: TRBJ1-1; length: 15; D: -; DNA: TGTGCCAGCTCACCACAAAGGGACTGGGACACTGAAGCTTTCTTT; CDR3: CASSPQRDWDTEAFF
V: TRBV19; size: -; J: TRBJ2-3; length: 17; D: TRBD2; DNA: TGTGCCAGTAGTATCTACGGGACTAGCGGGGAAGCAGATACGCAGTATTTT; CDR3: CASSIYGTSGEADTQYF
V: TRBV13; size: -; J: TRBJ1-2; length: 15; D: -; DNA: TGTGCCAGCAGCTTAGGCGCTGGGGGCTCGAATGGCTACACCTTC; CDR3: CASSLGAGGSNGYTF
V: TRBV19; size: -; J: TRBJ1-2; length: 12; D: -; DNA: TGTGCCAGTAGTATGGGGGGAAATGGCTACACCTTC; CDR3: CASSMGGNGYTF
V: TRBV5-1; size: -; J: TRBJ2-1; length: 14; D: -; DNA: TGCGCCAGCAGCGGTAGCGGAGCATACAATGAGCAGTTCTTC; CDR3: CASSGSGAYNEQFF
V: TRBV5-6; size: -; J: TRBJ1-3; length: 14; D: -; DNA: TGTGCCAGCAGCCCAGGAAGCTCTGGAAACACCATATATTTT; CDR3: CASSPGSSGNTIYF
V: TRBV13; size: -; J: TRBJ1-4; length: 16; D: -; DNA: TGTGCCAGCAGCTTAGAGGGGGAGACCACTAATGAAAAACTGTTTTTT; CDR3: CASSLEGETTNEKLFF
V: TRBV5-1; size: -; J: TRBJ1-4; length: 14; D: -; DNA: TGCGCCAGCAGCTCCACAACAACTAATGAAAAACTGTTTTTT; CDR3: CASSSTTTNEKLFF
V: TRBV19; size: -; J: TRBJ2-7; length: 14; D: -; DNA: TGTGCCAGTGCCCCCGGGCAGGGAGGCTACGAGCAGTACTTC; CDR3: CASAPGQGGYEQYF
V: TRBV5-1; size: -; J: TRBJ2-2; length: 13; D: -; DNA: TGCGCCAGCAGCTTCCAGGGTACCGGGGAGCTGTTTTTT; CDR3: CASSFQGTGELFF
V: TRBV9; size: -; J: TRBJ1-5; length: 15; D: TRBD1; DNA: TGTGCCAGCAGCGTAGGTAGGGACAGGAATCAGCCCCAGCATTTT; CDR3: CASSVGRDRNQPQHF
V: TRBV4-1; size: once; J: TRBJ1-2; length: 15; D: TRBD1; DNA: TGCGCCAGCAGCCAAATGACAGGGGGCATTCGTGGCTACACCTTC; CDR3: CASSQMTGGIRGYTF
V: TRBV9; size: -; J: TRBJ2-7; length: 14; D: -; DNA: TGTGCCAGCAGCGTACAGGATATCAACTACGAGCAGTACTTC; CDR3: CASSVQDINYEQYF
V: TRBV7-9; size: -; J: TRBJ2-1; length: 16; D: -; DNA: TGTGCCAGCAGCTCGGGAGCCCTGGGGTATTACAATGAGCAGTTCTTC; CDR3: CASSSGALGYYNEQFF
V: TRBV23-1; size: -; J: TRBJ2-1; length: 16; D: TRBD2; DNA: TGCGCCAGCAGTCAACTAGCGGGAGGGTCCTACAATGAGCAGTTCTTC; CDR3: CASSQLAGGSYNEQFF
V: TRBV5-1; size: -; J: TRBJ1-2; length: 15; D: TRBD1; DNA: TGCGCCAGCAGCTTGGGGACAGGCATTACTGATGGCTACACCTTC; CDR3: CASSLGTGITDGYTF
V: TRBV7-9; size: -; J: TRBJ2-7; length: 15; D: TRBD1; DNA: TGTGCCAGCAGCGACGCCTCAGGGGGTACTTACGAGCAGTACTTC; CDR3: CASSDASGGTYEQYF
V: TRBV5-1; size: -; J: TRBJ2-1; length: 15; D: TRBD2; DNA: TGCGCCAGCAGCCTTAGCGGGCTAACCTACAATGAGCAGTTCTTC; CDR3: CASSLSGLTYNEQFF
V: TRBV30; size: -; J: TRBJ2-1; length: 15; D: TRBD2; DNA: TGTGCCTGGAGTGTAGGTCCTAGCGGGAGGGATGAGCAGTTCTTC; CDR3: CAWSVGPSGRDEQFF
V: TRBV15; size: -; J: TRBJ1-5; length: 16; D: TRBD1; DNA: TGTGCCACCAGCAGAGATCCGACAGGGGGATTTCAGCCCCAGCATTTT; CDR3: CATSRDPTGGFQPQHF
V: TRBV5-1; size: -; J: TRBJ1-1; length: 14; D: -; DNA: TGCGCCAGCAGCTTGGGGACATTGAACACTGAAGCTTTCTTT; CDR3: CASSLGTLNTEAFF